The 5 T cell receptor beta chains listed next were all sequenced from one sample in a study of early T cells in non-severe SARS-CoV-2 infection. Each CDR3 protein gets one entry after TCRdb re-called the 5' RACE reads with MiXCR. The sample records about 52,000 distinct CDR3 sequences, approximately 8% being singletons. Sequences were obtained from whole blood. All receptors derive from an adult who was a healthcare worker with PCR-confirmed SARS-CoV-2 infection or an uninfected control (not recorded which).

This clonotype was observed a few times. V is TRBV6-5 and J is TRBJ2-3; D gene ambiguous. With 6 bases removed from V and 0 bases from J, the gap between germline ends came to 7 bases. Germline values: CDR1 MNHEY, CDR2 SVGAGI. The CDR3 runs to 13 residues. This chain's CDR3 is CASRASSTDTQYF. The CDR3 DNA follows: TGTGCCAGCAGGGCGTCTAGCACAGATACGCAGTATTTT.

In the case of this clonotype: At one of its ends the junction is not consistent with the germline gene, which may arise from a read error. The V call is TRBV2, the J call TRBJ1-4; no clear D. The CDR3 totals 11 residues. Germline CDR1 SNHLY, CDR2 FYNNEI. The CDR3 region has the DNA TGTGCCAGCAGTGTTAATGAAAATCTGTTTTTT. The encoded protein is CASSVNENLFF.

This clonotype was detected a few times. The rearrangement links TRBV5-1 to TRBJ2-1; 8 nucleotides match TRBD1. V shed 1 base, J shed 2 bases, and the junction held 2 bases outside the gene matches. CDR3 length: 15 amino acids. Germline lookup yields CDR1 SGHRS and CDR2 YFSETQ. In nucleotides, the CDR3 is TGCGCCAGCAGCTTGTCAGGGGGCCCCTACAATGAGCAGTTCTTC. Amino acid sequence: CASSLSGGPYNEQFF.

This clonotype was counted only a few times. The gene calls are TRBV7-9 and TRBJ2-7; 9 bases are shared with TRBD2. Trimming at V came to 0 bases and at J to 3 bases, leaving 3 bases not matched to a gene. CDR1 is SEHNR and CDR2 is FQNEAQ in the germline V gene (reference sequence). The CDR3 is 15 residues long. This CDR3 reads CASSLAGLADYEQYF. Here the CDR3 DNA reads TGTGCCAGCAGCTTAGCGGGACTAGCAGACTACGAGCAGTACTTC.

This clonotype was observed many times. The V gene is TRBV28, the J gene TRBJ2-2; no clear D gene. CDR1 is MDHEN, CDR2 SYDVKM, per germline. The CDR3 is 13 amino acids. V gave up 5 bases and J gave up 4 bases, with 8 bases separating them. The CDR3 sequence: CASSPPFTGELFF. CDR3 nucleotides: TGTGCCAGCAGTCCTCCTTTCACCGGGGAGCTGTTTTTT.